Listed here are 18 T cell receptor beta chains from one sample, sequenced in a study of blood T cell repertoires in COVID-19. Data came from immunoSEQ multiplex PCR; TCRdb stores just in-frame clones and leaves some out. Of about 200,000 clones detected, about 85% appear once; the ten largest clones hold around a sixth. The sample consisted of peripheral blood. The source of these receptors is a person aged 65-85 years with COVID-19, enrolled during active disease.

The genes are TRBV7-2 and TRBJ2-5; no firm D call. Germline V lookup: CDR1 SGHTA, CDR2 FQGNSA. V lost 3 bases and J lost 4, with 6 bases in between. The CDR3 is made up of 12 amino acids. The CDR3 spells CASSFATETQYF. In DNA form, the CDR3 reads TGTGCCAGCAGCTTCGCTACAGAGACCCAGTACTTC.

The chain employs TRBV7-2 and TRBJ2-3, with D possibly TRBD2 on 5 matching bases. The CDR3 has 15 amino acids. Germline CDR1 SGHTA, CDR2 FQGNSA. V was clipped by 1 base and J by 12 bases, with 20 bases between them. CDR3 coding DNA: TGTGCCAGCAGCTTAGACTCGGGGTCTCGTGGGTCCCAGTATTTT. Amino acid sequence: CASSLDSGSRGSQYF.

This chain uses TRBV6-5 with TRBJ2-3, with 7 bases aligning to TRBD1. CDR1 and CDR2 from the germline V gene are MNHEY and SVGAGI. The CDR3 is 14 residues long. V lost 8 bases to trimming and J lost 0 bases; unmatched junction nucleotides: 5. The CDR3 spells CASSWDRSTDTQYF. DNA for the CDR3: TGTGCCAGCTCATGGGACAGAAGCACAGATACGCAGTATTTT.

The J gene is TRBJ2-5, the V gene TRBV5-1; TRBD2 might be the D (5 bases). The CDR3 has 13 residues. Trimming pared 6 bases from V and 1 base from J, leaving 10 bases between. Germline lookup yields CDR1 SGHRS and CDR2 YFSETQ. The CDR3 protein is CASKLESQETQYF. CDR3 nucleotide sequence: TGCGCCAGCAAACTAGAGTCCCAAGAGACCCAGTACTTC.

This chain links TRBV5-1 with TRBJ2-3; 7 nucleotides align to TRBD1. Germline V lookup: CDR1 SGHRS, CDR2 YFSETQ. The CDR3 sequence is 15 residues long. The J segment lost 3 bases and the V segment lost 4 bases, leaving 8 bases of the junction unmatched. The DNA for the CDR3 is TGCGCCAGCAGCCAAGGGACAGTAAGGACAGATACGCAGTATTTT. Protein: CASSQGTVRTDTQYF.

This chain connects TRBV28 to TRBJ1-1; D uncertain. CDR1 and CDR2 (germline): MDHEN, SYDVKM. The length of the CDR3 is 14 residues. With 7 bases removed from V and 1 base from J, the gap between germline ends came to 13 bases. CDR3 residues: CASTEIGRNTEAFF. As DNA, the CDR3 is TGTGCCAGCACAGAGATAGGGAGGAACACTGAAGCTTTCTTT.

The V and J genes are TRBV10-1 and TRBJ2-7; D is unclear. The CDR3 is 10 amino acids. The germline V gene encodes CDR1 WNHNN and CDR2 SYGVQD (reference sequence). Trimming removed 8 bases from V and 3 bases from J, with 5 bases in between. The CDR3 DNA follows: TGCGCCAGCGCCTACTACGAGCAGTACTTC. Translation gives CASAYYEQYF.

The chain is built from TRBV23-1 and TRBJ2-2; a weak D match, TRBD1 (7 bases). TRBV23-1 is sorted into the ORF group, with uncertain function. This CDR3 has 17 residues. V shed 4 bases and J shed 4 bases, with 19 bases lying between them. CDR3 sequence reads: CASSRTQGGGGTGELFF. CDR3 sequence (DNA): TGCGCCAGCAGTCGCACCCAGGGGGGTGGCGGCACCGGGGAGCTGTTTTTT.

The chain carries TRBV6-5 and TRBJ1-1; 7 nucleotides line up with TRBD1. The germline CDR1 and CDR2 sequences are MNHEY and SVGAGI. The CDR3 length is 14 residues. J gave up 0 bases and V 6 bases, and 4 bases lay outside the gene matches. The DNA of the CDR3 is TGTGCCAGCAGGGAGGGGGCGGTGAACACTGAAGCTTTCTTT. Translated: CASREGAVNTEAFF.

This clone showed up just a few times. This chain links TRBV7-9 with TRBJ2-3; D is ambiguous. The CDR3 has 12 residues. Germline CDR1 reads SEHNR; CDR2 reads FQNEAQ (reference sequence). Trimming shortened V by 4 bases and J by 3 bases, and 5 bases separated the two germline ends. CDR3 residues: CASSSYTDTQYF. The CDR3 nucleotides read TGTGCCAGCAGCTCCTATACAGATACGCAGTATTTT. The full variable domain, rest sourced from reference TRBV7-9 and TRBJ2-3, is DTGVSQNPRHKITKRGQNVTFRCDPISEHNRLYWYRQTLGQGPEFLTYFQNEAQLEKSRLLSDRFSAERPKGSFSTLEIQRTEQGDSAMYLCASSSYTDTQYFGPGTRLTVL.

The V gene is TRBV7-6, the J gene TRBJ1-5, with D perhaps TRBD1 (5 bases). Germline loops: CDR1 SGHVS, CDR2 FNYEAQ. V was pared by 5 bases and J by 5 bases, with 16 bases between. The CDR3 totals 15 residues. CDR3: CASSLWPTGDQPQHF. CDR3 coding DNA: TGTGCCAGCAGCCTATGGCCTACAGGTGATCAGCCCCAGCATTTT.

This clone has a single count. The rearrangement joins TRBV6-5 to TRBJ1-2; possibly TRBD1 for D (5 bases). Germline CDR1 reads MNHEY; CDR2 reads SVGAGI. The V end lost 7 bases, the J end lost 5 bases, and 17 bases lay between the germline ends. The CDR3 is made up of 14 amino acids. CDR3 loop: CASTSRQILYGYTF. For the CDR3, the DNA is TGTGCCAGCACCTCGAGACAGATCTTATATGGCTACACCTTC.

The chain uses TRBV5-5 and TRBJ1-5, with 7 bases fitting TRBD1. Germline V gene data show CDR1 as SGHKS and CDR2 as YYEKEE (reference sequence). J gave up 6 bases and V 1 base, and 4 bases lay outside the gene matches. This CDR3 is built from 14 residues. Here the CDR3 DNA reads TGTGCCAGCAGCTTGTCAGGGGGAGGTCAGCCCCAGCATTTT. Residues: CASSLSGGGQPQHF.

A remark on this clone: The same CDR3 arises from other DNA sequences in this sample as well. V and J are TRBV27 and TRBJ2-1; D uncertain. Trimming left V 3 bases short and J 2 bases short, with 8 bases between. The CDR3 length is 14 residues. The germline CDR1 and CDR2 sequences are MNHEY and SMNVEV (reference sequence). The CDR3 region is CASSLYRTYNEQFF. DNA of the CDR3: TGTGCCAGCAGTTTGTATAGAACCTACAATGAGCAGTTCTTC.

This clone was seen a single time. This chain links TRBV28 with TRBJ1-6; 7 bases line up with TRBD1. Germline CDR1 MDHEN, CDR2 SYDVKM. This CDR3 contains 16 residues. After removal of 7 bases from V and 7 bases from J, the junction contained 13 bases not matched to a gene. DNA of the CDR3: TGTGCCAGCAACTCCGGGACAGTGGGCCAAAATTCACCCCTCCACTTT. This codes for CASNSGTVGQNSPLHF.

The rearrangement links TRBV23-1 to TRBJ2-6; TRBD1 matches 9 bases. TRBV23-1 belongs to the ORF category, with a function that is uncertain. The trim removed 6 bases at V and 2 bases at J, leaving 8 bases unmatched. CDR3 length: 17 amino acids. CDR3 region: CASRGDREWTGANVLTF. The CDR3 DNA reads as TGCGCCAGCAGGGGGGACAGGGAATGGACTGGGGCCAACGTCCTGACTTTC.

The CDR3 DNA sequence: TGTGCCAGCAGCTTAGGGGGCAGCGGGGGTACCGGGGAGCTGTTTTTT. It is translated as CASSLGGSGGTGELFF. The gene calls are TRBV11-2 and TRBJ2-2; 8 bases are shared with TRBD2. Unmatched junction bases numbered 6, after V lost 1 base and J lost 5 bases. Germline lookup yields CDR1 SGHAT and CDR2 FQNNGV. CDR3 length: 16 residues.

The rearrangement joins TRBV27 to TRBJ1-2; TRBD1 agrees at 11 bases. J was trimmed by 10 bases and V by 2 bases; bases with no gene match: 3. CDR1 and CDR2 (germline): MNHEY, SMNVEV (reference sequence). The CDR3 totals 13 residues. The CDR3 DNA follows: TGTGCCAGCAGTTTAGGACAGGGGGCGGACTACACCTTC. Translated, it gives CASSLGQGADYTF.